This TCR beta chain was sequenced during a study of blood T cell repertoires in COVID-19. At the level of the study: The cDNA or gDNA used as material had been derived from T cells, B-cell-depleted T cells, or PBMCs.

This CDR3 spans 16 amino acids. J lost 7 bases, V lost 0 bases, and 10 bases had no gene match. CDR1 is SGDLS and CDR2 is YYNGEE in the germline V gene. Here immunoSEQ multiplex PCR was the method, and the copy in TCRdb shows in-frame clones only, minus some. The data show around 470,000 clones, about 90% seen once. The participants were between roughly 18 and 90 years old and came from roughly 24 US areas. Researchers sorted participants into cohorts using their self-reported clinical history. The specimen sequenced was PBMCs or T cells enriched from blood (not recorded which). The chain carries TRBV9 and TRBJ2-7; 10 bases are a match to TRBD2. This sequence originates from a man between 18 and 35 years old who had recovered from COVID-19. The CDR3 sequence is CASSVAGAGGYEEQYF. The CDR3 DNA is TGTGCCAGCAGCGTAGCTGGAGCGGGGGGGTATGAGGAGCAGTACTTC.